The present TCR beta chain was sequenced within a study of regulatory T cells in long-lasting Graves disease (dated by TCRdb to about 2021). Study-wide context: Newly diagnosed Graves' disease patients had taken antithyroid drugs for less than 3 months. This study used TCR sequencing and RNA sequencing of peripheral blood to compare persistent Graves' disease patients against newly diagnosed Graves' disease patients. TCR sequencing covered roughly 13 persistent and 20 newly diagnosed Graves' disease patients, some 33 samples in total. The study was conducted in China and was registered as a clinical trial. The full study reports these points: Sequencing and analysis were restricted to the TCR beta chain. Persistent Graves' disease patients showed lower TCR Shannon entropy and fewer highly expanded clones than newly diagnosed patients, suggesting clonal expansion. Preferential use of TRBV28, TRBJ1-2 and TRBJ2-5 was observed in persistent disease, whereas TRBV20-1 and TRBJ2-1 were favored in newly diagnosed disease. Peripheral blood alone was examined, since thyroid tissue, which constituted the primary lesion, could not be accessed. A larger number of public clonotypes was shared among persistent patients (around 2,500) than among newly diagnosed patients (about 990). As a limitation, the authors acknowledged that the small sample size may reduce accuracy.

The library was made by multiplex PCR. TCRdb records Illumina HiSeq 4000 as the sequencer. TCR beta libraries were built with iRepertoire HTBI primers and Arm-PCR amplification of CDR3 regions. Before sequencing, the PCR products underwent gel purification. On the authors' methods: Gene usage analysis of CDR3 amino acid clonotypes used the 60 to 75 TRBV and 14 to 15 TRBJ segments found across samples. COPE and FqMerger were used to merge the filtered high-quality paired reads into contigs. BLAST was used to align contigs to IMGT TRBV, TRBD and TRBJ reference genes, with CDR3 defined following IMGT. Any clonotype with a frequency above 0.1% was classified as a highly expanded clone. Repertoire diversity was measured by Shannon entropy, and V-J evenness by the Gini coefficient. Public clonotypes were defined as clonotypes shared by more than one individual. In TCRdb, the public reads were trimmed at Q25 with fastp and aligned with MiXCR, with productive beta chains retained. All rows with the same CDR3 protein become a single entry with the most common DNA and genes. What appears here as the V and J calls and clone size reflects TCRdb's work, not the paper's. The sample table shows roughly 380,000 distinct CDR3 sequences, and around 15% are seen once. Of the sample, around a fifth is held by the ten largest clones.

V and J lose 6 bases and 4 bases, and a span of 12 bases separates them. The germline V gene encodes CDR1 SNHLY and CDR2 FYNNEI. The cysteine opens and the phenylalanine closes a CDR3 of 13 amino acids. Just CDR3 DNA is preserved here, 39 bases in frame from base 1. The time point label, as the study defines it: newly diagnosed GD, antithyroid drugs for less than 3 months. RNA was extracted from PBMCs in TRIzol for both TCR sequencing and RNA sequencing. Graves' disease was diagnosed according to American Thyroid Association guidelines. The patients came from an endocrinology department in Xi'an, China. Each patient gave 8.5 to 9.5 milliliters of peripheral blood, collected in an EDTA anticoagulant tube. Ficoll Paque Plus density gradient separation was used to isolate PBMCs, and no further T cell sorting was done. An Agilent 2100 Bioanalyzer and agarose gel were used to check RNA quality, while a NanoDrop 2000 measured RNA concentration.

This clonotype was picked up many times. Its cognate antigen has yet to be identified. Base qualities are not recorded, but no much larger clone differs from it by a single base. The starting material was peripheral blood mononuclear cells (PBMCs), obtained at new diagnosis, from a patient treated with antithyroid drugs. The rearrangement combines TRBV2 with TRBJ2-5, and possibly TRBD2, on 5 matching bases. The TCR comes from a female donor with Graves disease. CDR3 protein: CASSVSAGETQYF. The DNA reads as follows: TGTGCCAGCAGCGTCTCCGCGGGAGAGACCCAGTACTTC.